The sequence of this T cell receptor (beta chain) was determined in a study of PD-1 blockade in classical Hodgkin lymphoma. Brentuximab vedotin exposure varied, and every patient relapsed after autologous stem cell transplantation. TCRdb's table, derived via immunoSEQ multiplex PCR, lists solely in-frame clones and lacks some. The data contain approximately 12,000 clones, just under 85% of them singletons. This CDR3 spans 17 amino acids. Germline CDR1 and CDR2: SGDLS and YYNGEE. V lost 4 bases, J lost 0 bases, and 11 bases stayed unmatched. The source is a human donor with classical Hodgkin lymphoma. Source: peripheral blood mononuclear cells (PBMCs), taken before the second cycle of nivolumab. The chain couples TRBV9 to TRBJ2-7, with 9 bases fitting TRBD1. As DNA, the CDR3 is TGTGCCAGCAGCATGCCACGGAGGGGACAGGGCTCCTACGAGCAGTACTTC. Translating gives CASSMPRRGQGSYEQYF.